This T cell receptor beta chain came from a study of T cell responses to AZD1222 COVID-19 vaccine. Regarding the study as a whole: Clonal diversity was possibly underestimated, and white British individuals and females predominated among donors. Researchers took repertoire samples only after the peak T cell response had come. Once two AZD1222 doses were given, Spike-specific TCR breadth and depth went up.

Comment on this clone: Its antigen is unidentified.

TCRdb's table, derived via immunoSEQ multiplex PCR, lists solely in-frame clones and lacks some. The sample gives under 250,000 clones, around 93% of which show up once; about 1% is in the top ten. Trimming cost V 2 bases and J 3 bases, with 10 bases left between them. CDR3 length: 13 residues. Germline V gives CDR1 GTSNPN, CDR2 SVGIG (reference sequence). This chain joins TRBV30 and TRBJ1-2, with no clear D. This receptor was taken from an adult in good health. The sample consisted of peripheral blood, taken on day 0 of MenACWY control vaccination. The CDR3 region has the DNA TGTGCCTGGAGTCTGGGTGAGGACTATGGCTACACCTTC. Its protein product is CAWSLGEDYGYTF. Using reference TRBV30 and TRBJ1-2 for the parts outside the CDR3, the full variable domain is SQTIHQWPATLVQPVGSPLSLECTVEGTSNPNLYWYRQAAGRGLQLLFYSVGIGQISSEVPQNLSASRPQDRQFILSSKKLLLSDSGFYLCAWSLGEDYGYTFGSGTRLTVV.